The next 11 T cell receptor beta chains were all read from a single sample in a study of IL-17A CD8 T cells in psoriatic arthritis synovium. Assay used: immunoSEQ multiplex PCR; TCRdb lists only in-frame clones, some missing. The data contain about 1,900 clones, around 63% of them singletons. Actively inflamed joints of psoriatic arthritis patients supplied the aspirated synovial fluid. The sample taken for sequencing was memory CD8+ T cells from synovial fluid. Subset defined: bulk memory CD8+ T cells (CD45RA-CD27+/- and CD45RA+CD27-). These receptors all stem from a human donor with psoriatic arthritis.

This chain uses TRBV6-6 with TRBJ1-2; the D gene is possibly TRBD1 (6 bases). This CDR3 is built from 13 residues. The germline gives CDR1 MNHNY, CDR2 SVGAGI (reference sequence). The V gene lost 6 bases and the J gene lost 6 bases, with 14 bases spanning the gap. The DNA for the CDR3 is TGTGCCAGCAGAATACAGGGCCGGGATGGCTACACCTTC. Protein sequence: CASRIQGRDGYTF.

The chain has TRBV28 and TRBJ2-1, with 9 nucleotides matching TRBD2. Germline CDR1 MDHEN, CDR2 SYDVKM. The V segment lost 2 bases and the J segment 5 bases; nucleotides outside the gene matches: 10. The CDR3 has 17 amino acids. For the CDR3, the DNA is TGTGCCAGCAGTTTAAGTTGGGCGGGAGGGCCAGACAATGAGCAGTTCTTC. It translates to CASSLSWAGGPDNEQFF.

This clone was seen once. The gene calls are TRBV27 and TRBJ1-2; tentative D call: TRBD1 (5 bases). V shed 3 bases and J shed 3 bases, with 11 bases lying between them. Germline lookup yields CDR1 MNHEY and CDR2 SMNVEV (reference sequence). The CDR3 loop spans 14 amino acids. CDR3 DNA sequence: TGTGCCAGCAGTTTCCTTCCGACAGACTATGGCTACACCTTC. This codes for CASSFLPTDYGYTF.

The chain is built from TRBV2 and TRBJ1-1, with 7 positions matching TRBD1. Germline V lookup: CDR1 SNHLY, CDR2 FYNNEI. The CDR3 length is 17 residues. With V trimmed by 4 bases and J by 2 bases, 13 bases remained unmatched. CDR3 amino acids: CASSGVRGETVNTEAFF. CDR3 in DNA: TGTGCCAGCAGTGGGGTCAGGGGGGAGACGGTAAACACTGAAGCTTTCTTT.

The DNA of the CDR3 is TGTGCCAGCAGCCGGGGTGTCGCCTACAATGAGCAGTTCTTC. Its protein is CASSRGVAYNEQFF. The chain combines TRBV27 with TRBJ2-1, with a tentative D call TRBD2 (5 bases). The V end lost 6 bases, the J end lost 2 bases, and 11 bases lay between the germline ends. The CDR3 is 14 residues long. Germline CDR1 MNHEY, CDR2 SMNVEV (reference sequence).

The rearrangement uses TRBV6-5 and TRBJ1-4; 8 positions match TRBD1. V shed 7 bases, J shed 5 bases, and the junction held 6 bases outside the gene matches. Germline V gene lookup returns CDR1 MNHEY and CDR2 SVGAGI. CDR3 length: 14 amino acids. Here the CDR3 DNA reads TGTGCCAGCAATCCGGGACAGGAGAATGAAAAACTGTTTTTT. Protein sequence: CASNPGQENEKLFF.

J is TRBJ2-2 and V is TRBV6-1; no firm D call. V dropped 4 bases and J dropped 3 bases, with 6 bases sitting between them. Germline CDR1 and CDR2: MNHNS and SASEGT. The CDR3 contains 13 residues. The CDR3 sequence is CASSASDTGELFF. The CDR3 DNA follows: TGTGCCAGCAGTGCTTCTGACACCGGGGAGCTGTTTTTT.

As for this clone: At one end the junction does not follow the germline gene, possibly because of a read error. The chain couples TRBV7-9 to TRBJ1-1; no firm D call. The germline V gene has CDR1 SEHNR and CDR2 FQNEAQ (reference sequence). CDR3 length: 17 residues. The CDR3 sequence: CASSLGWTGHRNTEAFF. The CDR3 DNA is TGTGCCAGCAGTTTAGGATGGACGGGTCATAGGAACACTGAAGCTTTCTTT.

This clone was recorded a few times. The chain is built from TRBV7-8 and TRBJ1-3, with D hard to call. The V gene's germline CDR1 is SGHVS and CDR2 FQNEAQ. Trimming shortened V by 8 bases and J by 4 bases, and 6 bases separated the two germline ends. The CDR3 has 11 residues. CDR3 residues: CASARGNTIYF. For the CDR3, the DNA is TGTGCCAGCGCGCGCGGAAACACCATATATTTT.

This sequence joins TRBV9 and TRBJ2-1; D may be TRBD2 (6 bases). CDR1 and CDR2 (germline): SGDLS, YYNGEE. This CDR3 comprises 13 residues. Trimming took 0 bases from V and 12 from J, leaving 13 bases between them. CDR3 nucleotide sequence: TGTGCCAGCAGCGTAGGAGGTAGCGGTGTGCAGTTCTTC. Translated: CASSVGGSGVQFF. The whole variable domain, filled in from reference TRBV9 and TRBJ2-1, reads DSGVTQTPKHLITATGQRVTLRCSPRSGDLSVYWYQQSLDQGLQFLIQYYNGEERAKGNILERFSAQQFPDLHSELNLSSLELGDSALYFCASSVGGSGVQFFGPGTRLTVL.

The chain is built from TRBV4-2 and TRBJ2-6, with D perhaps TRBD1 (6 bases). The CDR3 length is 16 residues. With 0 bases removed from V and 0 bases from J, the gap between germline ends came to 6 bases. Germline-derived CDR1 and CDR2 are LGHNA and YNFKEQ. CDR3 residues: CASSQEGGSGANVLTF. CDR3 coding DNA: TGTGCCAGCAGCCAAGAAGGGGGCTCTGGGGCCAACGTCCTGACTTTC.